The 30 T cell receptor beta chains below come from one sample, sequenced in a study of CD4+ T cells in melanoma. Method: immunoSEQ multiplex PCR; TCRdb's copy keeps in-frame clones and lacks some. This table holds about 15,000 clones, approximately 88% found once. The specimen was cells from a culture (not recorded whether cultured in vitro). The receptors come from a human donor with melanoma.

V and J are TRBV10-2 and TRBJ1-2; D might be TRBD1 (6 bases). The CDR3 loop spans 11 amino acids. The germline gives CDR1 WSHSY, CDR2 SAAADI. Trimming took 8 bases from V and 2 from J, leaving 6 bases between them. The CDR3 region has the DNA TGCGCCAGCGGACAGAACTATGGCTACACCTTC. This encodes CASGQNYGYTF.

The chain joins TRBV29-1 to TRBJ2-5; D is uncertain. The germline V gene has CDR1 SQVTM and CDR2 ANQGSEA. The CDR3 runs to 10 residues. Trimming shortened V by 0 bases and J by 13 bases, and 9 bases separated the two germline ends. The CDR3 coding sequence is TGCAGCGTTGAAGAGGGGTACTCGTACTTC. It encodes CSVEEGYSYF.

This chain connects TRBV28 to TRBJ1-2, with D unresolved. The CDR3 has 16 amino acids. Trimming cost V 4 bases and J 1 base, with 16 bases left between them. Germline V gives CDR1 MDHEN, CDR2 SYDVKM. CDR3 sequence (DNA): TGTGCCAGCAGTTCTATTACGAAGGGAAGTAACTATGGCTACACCTTC. It specifies CASSSITKGSNYGYTF.

Of note for this clone: An end of the junction does not agree with germline; a read error may underlie this. V is TRBV6-6 and J is TRBJ1-5; D is ambiguous. This CDR3 has 14 amino acids. Germline values: CDR1 MNHNY, CDR2 SVGAGI (reference sequence). The CDR3 spells CVSLTNRGNQPQHF. Here the CDR3 DNA reads TGTGTCAGCCTTACTAATCGGGGCAATCAGCCCCAGCATTTT.

The chain links TRBV11-2 to TRBJ2-3, with D maybe TRBD1 (6 bases). The CDR3 runs 16 residues. CDR1 SGHAT and CDR2 FQNNGV come from the germline V gene. V shed 6 bases and J shed 2 bases, with 18 bases lying between them. The DNA of the CDR3 is TGTGCCAGCAGAGGGTCTATGGACAGTAACACAGATACGCAGTATTTT. Residues: CASRGSMDSNTDTQYF.

This chain joins TRBV27 and TRBJ2-6; D is unresolved. V shed 5 bases and J shed 3 bases, with 11 bases lying between them. The CDR3 sequence is 15 residues long. CDR1 is MNHEY, CDR2 SMNVEV, per germline (reference sequence). CDR3 sequence reads: CASSLTARGANVLTF. The CDR3, as DNA: TGTGCCAGCAGTCTCACAGCGCGTGGGGCCAACGTCCTGACTTTC.

This chain connects TRBV30 to TRBJ2-4; tentative D call: TRBD2 (6 bases). Trimming pared 3 bases from V and 8 bases from J, leaving 17 bases between. The germline gives CDR1 GTSNPN, CDR2 SVGIG (reference sequence). The CDR3 sequence is 14 residues long. The CDR3 nucleotides read TGTGCCTGGAGCCCGGGGCTTGGGGAGGACATTCAGTACTTC. It specifies CAWSPGLGEDIQYF.

The chain combines TRBV4-1 with TRBJ2-7, with D perhaps TRBD1 (6 bases). The CDR3 length is 17 residues. The germline gives CDR1 MGHRA, CDR2 YSYEKL. Deletions cut 0 bases from V and 2 bases from J, with 17 bases between. The CDR3 DNA follows: TGCGCCAGCAGCCAAGATCCAAAGGCAGGGGATCCCTACGAGCAGTACTTC. This translates into CASSQDPKAGDPYEQYF.

This clone was seen a single time. The chain uses TRBV7-9 and TRBJ2-6; 7 nucleotides line up with TRBD1. The V and J ends lost 5 bases and 3 bases, in that order; junction bases with no gene match: 4. This CDR3 region has 15 residues. CDR1 is SEHNR and CDR2 is FQNEAQ in the germline V gene (reference sequence). The CDR3 nucleotides read TGTGCCAGCAGCCCGACAGGGTTTGGGGCCAACGTCCTGACTTTC. It is translated as CASSPTGFGANVLTF. The full variable domain, its missing parts supplied by reference TRBV7-9 and TRBJ2-6, is DTGVSQNPRHKITKRGQNVTFRCDPISEHNRLYWYRQTLGQGPEFLTYFQNEAQLEKSRLLSDRFSAERPKGSFSTLEIQRTEQGDSAMYLCASSPTGFGANVLTFGAGSRLTVL.

This clone was recorded only once. The chain employs TRBV7-9 and TRBJ2-1; TRBD1 matches at 7 bases. The V gene end was trimmed by 8 bases and the J gene end by 7 bases; junction bases not matched to a gene: 8. The CDR3 is made up of 13 amino acids. Looked up from germline, CDR1 is SEHNR and CDR2 is FQNEAQ (reference sequence). This chain's CDR3 is CASVRDSPNEQFF. The DNA for the CDR3 is TGTGCCAGCGTCCGGGACAGCCCGAATGAGCAGTTCTTC.

This clone has only one observation. The rearrangement uses TRBV18 and TRBJ1-6; perhaps TRBD1 as D (5 bases). The CDR3 extends over 14 amino acids. V was cut by 6 bases and J by 7 bases, with 13 bases left in between. Germline CDR1 reads KGHSH; CDR2 reads LQKENI. The CDR3 is CASSRQPQNSPLHF. The CDR3 DNA reads TGTGCCAGCTCTAGACAGCCACAAAATTCACCCCTCCACTTT.

The genes are TRBV4-1 and TRBJ2-7; TRBD2 aligns across 12 bases. Germline loops: CDR1 MGHRA, CDR2 YSYEKL. The CDR3 sequence is 18 residues long. With 2 bases clipped from V and 5 bases from J, the junction kept 13 bases outside the gene matches. CDR3 bases: TGCGCCAGCAGCCAATCGGACGGCCGACTAGCGGGGGCAAACGAGCAGTACTTC. Its protein is CASSQSDGRLAGANEQYF.

The V and J genes are TRBV5-1 and TRBJ1-1, with 7 bases matching TRBD1. The germline gives CDR1 SGHRS, CDR2 YFSETQ. The CDR3 has 16 residues. The V gene end was trimmed by 0 bases and the J gene end by 0 bases; junction bases not matched to a gene: 5. The DNA for the CDR3 is TGCGCCAGCAGCTTGGGACAGGGAGTGATGAACACTGAAGCTTTCTTT. It is translated as CASSLGQGVMNTEAFF. Full variable domain (missing parts from reference TRBV5-1 and TRBJ1-1): KAGVTQTPRYLIKTRGQQVTLSCSPISGHRSVSWYQQTPGQGLQFLFEYFSETQRNKGNFPGRFSGRQFSNSRSEMNVSTLELGDSALYLCASSLGQGVMNTEAFFGQGTRLTVV.

The rearrangement uses TRBV10-2 and TRBJ1-2, with TRBD1 as a possible D gene (5 bases). Looked up from germline, CDR1 is WSHSY and CDR2 is SAAADI. V was trimmed by 3 bases and J by 0 bases, leaving 11 bases between them. This CDR3 has 15 residues. CDR3 nucleotides: TGCGCCAGCAGTGACACCGGGGGGGCTAACTATGGCTACACCTTC. It specifies CASSDTGGANYGYTF.

The V and J genes are TRBV6-6 and TRBJ2-1; D uncertain. CDR1 MNHNY and CDR2 SVGAGI come from the germline V gene (reference sequence). This CDR3 contains 13 residues. V was shortened by 1 base and J by 4 bases, with 5 bases between the two germline ends. CDR3 sequence: CASSYFGYNEQFF. The CDR3, as DNA: TGTGCCAGCAGTTACTTCGGTTACAATGAGCAGTTCTTC.

The gene calls are TRBV6-1 and TRBJ1-1, with 8 nucleotides matching TRBD1. Germline loops: CDR1 MNHNS, CDR2 SASEGT. V was clipped by 4 bases and J by 0 bases; unmatched bases: 1. This CDR3 comprises 14 residues. The CDR3 DNA follows: TGTGCCAGCAGTGGGGACAGGATGAACACTGAAGCTTTCTTT. Translation: CASSGDRMNTEAFF.

The chain is built from TRBV6-1 and TRBJ1-2, with 9 bases identical to TRBD1. V was pared by 6 bases and J by 8 bases, with 7 bases of the junction left unmatched. CDR1 MNHNS and CDR2 SASEGT come from the germline V gene. This CDR3 is 13 amino acids long. Written as DNA, the CDR3 is TGTGCCAGCAGGGGACAGGGAGGGATGGGCTACACCTTC. It yields the protein CASRGQGGMGYTF.

J is TRBJ2-2 and V is TRBV18; the D is unclear. V was pared by 5 bases and J by 1 base, with 2 bases between. This CDR3 is 12 amino acids long. Germline values: CDR1 KGHSH, CDR2 LQKENI. The CDR3 DNA reads as TGTGCCAGCTCATGGAACACCGGGGAGCTGTTTTTT. Its protein is CASSWNTGELFF. Full variable domain (outside the CDR3, taken from reference TRBV18 and TRBJ2-2): NAGVMQNPRHLVRRRGQEARLRCSPMKGHSHVYWYRQLPEEGLKFMVYLQKENIIDESGMPKERFSAEFPKEGPSILRIQQVVRGDSAAYFCASSWNTGELFFGEGSRLTVL.

The chain carries TRBV5-1 and TRBJ1-6, with D possibly being TRBD1 (5 bases). The V gene's germline CDR1 is SGHRS and CDR2 YFSETQ. The CDR3 is made up of 15 amino acids. The ends were cut back, 5 bases at V and 7 bases at J, with 16 bases in the middle. CDR3 residues: CASSEAGSGNSPLHF. The CDR3 DNA is TGCGCCAGCAGTGAAGCGGGATCAGGGAATTCACCCCTCCACTTT.

The genes are TRBV18 and TRBJ1-1; D gene uncertain. Trimming cost V 0 bases and J 6 bases, with 11 bases left between them. CDR3 length equals 14 residues. The V gene's germline CDR1 is KGHSH and CDR2 LQKENI. The chain's CDR3 is CASSPPMDPPEAFF. As DNA, the CDR3 is TGTGCCAGCTCACCACCGATGGATCCACCTGAAGCTTTCTTT. Variable domain in full (rest from reference TRBV18 and TRBJ1-1): NAGVMQNPRHLVRRRGQEARLRCSPMKGHSHVYWYRQLPEEGLKFMVYLQKENIIDESGMPKERFSAEFPKEGPSILRIQQVVRGDSAAYFCASSPPMDPPEAFFGQGTRLTVV.

The chain employs TRBV2 and TRBJ1-2; a weak D match, TRBD1 (6 bases). CDR1 and CDR2 from the germline V gene are SNHLY and FYNNEI. The CDR3 has 12 amino acids. Trimming cost V 6 bases and J 6 bases, with 11 bases left between them. CDR3 region: CASRNRADGYTF. The CDR3 bases are TGTGCCAGCAGGAACAGGGCGGATGGCTACACCTTC.

This clone was detected only a few times. J is TRBJ2-2 and V is TRBV5-1, with a tentative D call TRBD2 (6 bases). The CDR3 covers 15 residues. The V gene's germline CDR1 is SGHRS and CDR2 YFSETQ. The V end lost 3 bases, the J end lost 3 bases, and 12 bases lay between the germline ends. The CDR3 loop is CASSSLPGDTGELFF. In nucleotides, the CDR3 is TGCGCCAGCAGCTCGTTACCGGGGGACACCGGGGAGCTGTTTTTT.

This clone was seen once. The gene calls are TRBV15 and TRBJ2-7; no clear D. Trimming took off 0 bases at V and 5 bases at J, with 8 bases between the two ends. Germline V lookup: CDR1 LNHNV, CDR2 YYDKDF (reference sequence). The CDR3 extends over 13 amino acids. The CDR3 DNA follows: TGTGCCACCAGCAGAGATCCACTCAACGAGCAGTACTTC. Residues: CATSRDPLNEQYF.

The V and J genes are TRBV7-9 and TRBJ2-7; maybe TRBD1 (5 bases). Germline assignment: CDR1 SEHNR and CDR2 FQNEAQ (reference sequence). V was shortened by 5 bases and J by 4 bases, with 9 bases between the two germline ends. The CDR3 is 12 residues long. CDR3 residues: CASSAQGYEQYF. The CDR3 nucleotides are TGTGCCAGCAGCGCTCAGGGATACGAGCAGTACTTC.

The rearrangement joins TRBV2 to TRBJ2-7, with unresolved D. The CDR3 sequence is 14 residues long. Germline V lookup: CDR1 SNHLY, CDR2 FYNNEI. V shed 6 bases and J shed 6 bases, with 18 bases lying between them. CDR3 bases: TGTGCCAGCAGATTATCCCTCCTCGCCTCCGAGCAGTACTTC. Protein sequence: CASRLSLLASEQYF.

The CDR3 loop is CASRERSTGSNQPQHF. CDR3 DNA sequence: TGCGCCAGCAGAGAACGATCGACAGGAAGCAATCAGCCCCAGCATTTT. J is TRBJ1-5 and V is TRBV4-1; maybe TRBD1 (6 bases). Per germline, CDR1 MGHRA and CDR2 YSYEKL. The CDR3 spans 16 residues. Trimming cost V 6 bases and J 1 base, with 16 bases left between them.

V and J are TRBV18 and TRBJ2-1, with D perhaps assigned TRBD1 or TRBD2 (5 bases each). Germline-derived CDR1 and CDR2 are KGHSH and LQKENI. The CDR3 is 15 amino acids. Between the trimmed V and J ends, which lost 3 bases and 2 bases, there was a span of 11 bases. CDR3 residues: CASSPGTGPYNEQFF. For the CDR3, the DNA is TGTGCCAGCTCACCGGGGACGGGGCCCTACAATGAGCAGTTCTTC.

This chain connects TRBV6-1 to TRBJ1-1; D possibly corresponds to TRBD1 (5 bases). The CDR3 is made up of 14 amino acids. Looked up from germline, CDR1 is MNHNS and CDR2 is SASEGT. Deletions cut 5 bases from V and 1 base from J, with 11 bases between. The CDR3, as DNA: TGTGCCAGCAGTCGGGACTCATCGAACACTGAAGCTTTCTTT. Translated, it gives CASSRDSSNTEAFF.

The rearrangement links TRBV30 to TRBJ1-5; no definite D call. Germline V lookup: CDR1 GTSNPN, CDR2 SVGIG (reference sequence). Trimming cost V 2 bases and J 4 bases, with 15 bases left between them. The CDR3 is 15 residues long. The CDR3 DNA reads TGTGCCTGGAGTCCCCCCAGGTTTCGAAATCAGCCCCAGCATTTT. Encoded protein: CAWSPPRFRNQPQHF.

The chain couples TRBV18 to TRBJ2-7, with D uncertain. The CDR3 length is 13 residues. Trimming pared 8 bases from V and 0 bases from J, leaving 11 bases between. Germline V lookup: CDR1 KGHSH, CDR2 LQKENI. The CDR3 DNA reads TGTGCCAGCGCGTCACTGAGCTCCTACGAGCAGTACTTC. Translated: CASASLSSYEQYF. Full variable domain (rest looked up from reference TRBV18 and TRBJ2-7): NAGVMQNPRHLVRRRGQEARLRCSPMKGHSHVYWYRQLPEEGLKFMVYLQKENIIDESGMPKERFSAEFPKEGPSILRIQQVVRGDSAAYFCASASLSSYEQYFGPGTRLTVT.